This T cell receptor beta chain was observed in a study of blood T cells in healthy people across ages (dated by TCRdb to 2015 to 2017). A note on the overall study: Template switching captured roughly one uniquely barcoded TCR beta cDNA molecule per two T cells in model experiments. Age-related changes in TCR beta repertoire diversity were measured in the study by deep sequencing normalized with unique cDNA molecular identifiers. Donors were grouped into four age groups: young (average 16 years), middle-aged (around 39), aged (approximately 67) and long-lived (approximately 78). Donors of different ages were randomly distributed across sequencing lanes to avoid experimental bias. For two donors (one aged 18 to 29 and one aged 80 or older), the study analyzed two additional independent replicas of 1 million unique cDNA reads from the same blood draw.

The library was generated by 5' RACE. The sequencer was an Illumina HiSeq 2500. A second roughly 6 to 12 cycle PCR used a sample-barcoded 5' primer and a J-beta primer mix. A template-switch 5' adaptor carrying 12 random nucleotides introduced a unique molecular identifier onto each TCR beta cDNA molecule. At least 2.5 million CDR3-containing paired-end reads were obtained from each sample. First-strand cDNA was synthesized from all RNA with the Mint cDNA synthesis kit, primed by a TRBC-specific oligonucleotide. All cDNA was treated with uracil-DNA glycosylase and then went through a first 18-cycle PCR with the universal primers M1SS and BC2_uni_R. Per the original workflow: For normalization, 1 million high-quality reads, each with a distinct molecular identifier, were randomly selected from each sample. Reads with shared molecular identifiers were discarded instead of being binned into consensus sequences. CDR3 identification, clonotype clustering and error correction used MiTCR with a Q25 quality threshold and the strictest error-elimination algorithm. A nonparametric unseen species model with Euler transformation was used to estimate lower-bound total TCR beta diversity. The public sequencing data were trimmed at Q25 with fastp and processed into clonotypes with MiXCR by TCRdb, which kept only in-frame beta chains. Rows are combined by CDR3 protein, so each entry shows the most common genes and DNA. V and J calls and clone size were set by TCRdb, not the authors. Across this sample there are some 640,000 distinct CDR3 sequences, with roughly 31% seen only once. Approximately 15% of the sample belongs to the ten largest clones.

The 39 donors, aged about 6 to 95 years, were systemically healthy Caucasian individuals from Russia. Each donor gave around 9 milliliters of peripheral blood, collected into EDTA-treated Vacutainer tubes. PBMCs were isolated by Ficoll-Paque density-gradient centrifugation, with at least 6 million obtained per sample. Total RNA, at least 6 micrograms per sample, was extracted from PBMCs with Trizol reagent. Naive CD45RAhigh/CD27high T cell percentages were measured by flow cytometry on a PBMC aliquot from every donor. What the research found in general, with its limitations: As age increased, observed TCR beta diversity per million T cells dropped in a roughly linear way, and a significant reduction was already evident by age 40. Donor CMV infection status was unknown, potentially confounding age-related changes in expanded clonotypes. Because profiling used bulk unsorted PBMCs, naive and antigen-experienced compartments could not be compared conclusively. Observed TCR beta diversity correlated strongly with the percentage of naive T cells measured by flow cytometry. Compared with the aged group, more naive CD4+ T cells, fewer expanded clones and increased TCR diversity were shown by the long-lived group, suggesting age selection. Total diversity estimates from one million sequenced T cells were considered lower bounds and underestimates.

The CDR3 covers 12 residues, taking in both the cysteine and the phenylalanine. Only the CDR3 DNA is retained, 36 bases long and in frame from the first base. At least ten counts were recorded for this clonotype. This clone's antigen is unknown. Base qualities are not provided; no much larger clone lies one nucleotide away. This receptor was taken from a woman older than 75 in good health. Sequenced material: blood. The chain uses TRBV12-3 or TRBV12-4 and TRBJ2-1; 7 central nucleotides agree with TRBD1. The CDR3 in this case is CAAEAGGPEQFF. At the DNA level, the sequence is TGTGCTGCCGAGGCAGGGGGACCTGAGCAGTTCTTC.